These 29 T cell receptor beta chains originate from one sample sequenced in a study of somatic mutations in T cells in chronic GVHD (dated by TCRdb to between 2020 and 2021). The library came from the immunoSEQ multiplex PCR assay. TCRdb limited this immuneACCESS table to in-frame rearrangements with V and J called. A share of clones is missing; checked studies link under half to unresolved V genes, and the rest is unexplained. The sample yields 13,000 or so clones; over 65% were counted once. The ten largest clonotypes hold about 34% of the sample. Sequenced material: Vbeta20-negative CD4+ T cells from blood. In light of the paper, this sample's cell subset or site label describes: CD4+ T cells sorted as TCR Vbeta20 negative by flow cytometry. These receptors all stem from a male patient aged 50 to 60 with chronic graft-versus-host disease. After a transplant, some T cells may be of graft donor origin.

The chain links TRBV9 to TRBJ2-1, with 11 nucleotides matching TRBD2. Per germline, CDR1 SGDLS and CDR2 YYNGEE. The CDR3 has 16 amino acids. J lost 4 bases, V lost 0 bases, and 3 bases had no gene match. The DNA of the CDR3 is TGTGCCAGCAGCGTAGAGACTAGCGGGGTTTACAATGAGCAGTTCTTC. This gives the protein CASSVETSGVYNEQFF.

The chain has TRBV2 and TRBJ2-6; 8 nucleotides match TRBD1. J was trimmed by 2 bases and V by 4 bases; bases with no gene match: 13. The V gene's germline CDR1 is SNHLY and CDR2 FYNNEI. The CDR3 is 19 amino acids. The CDR3 spells CASSGNRDRRSAGANVLTF. DNA for the CDR3: TGTGCCAGCAGTGGTAACCGGGACAGGAGGTCTGCTGGGGCCAACGTCCTGACTTTC.

V gene TRBV6-5 combines with J gene TRBJ1-1; D not resolved. Germline-derived CDR1 and CDR2 are MNHEY and SVGAGI. This CDR3 has 11 amino acids. The V gene lost 7 bases and the J gene lost 4 bases, with 7 bases spanning the gap. The CDR3 DNA reads as TGTGCCAGCATAAGGAGCACTGAAGCTTTCTTT. This gives the protein CASIRSTEAFF.

The chain combines TRBV11-3 with TRBJ2-3, with a possible D match to TRBD1 (6 bases). The V end was cut by 5 bases, the J end by 4 bases, with 19 bases between. Germline V CDR1 and CDR2: SGHNT, YENEEA. The CDR3 is 16 residues long. This CDR3 reads CASSQGVLQGPDTQYF. CDR3 DNA: TGTGCCAGCAGCCAAGGTGTCTTACAGGGTCCAGATACGCAGTATTTT. Based on the CDR3 plus reference TRBV11-3 and TRBJ2-3, the full variable domain is EAGVVQSPRYKIIEKKQPVAFWCNPISGHNTLYWYLQNLGQGPELLIRYENEEAVDDSQLPKDRFSAERLKGVDSTLKIQPAELGDSAVYLCASSQGVLQGPDTQYFGPGTRLTVL.

The chain combines TRBV11-1 with TRBJ1-6, with D unclear. The CDR3 is made up of 13 amino acids. The V end lost 2 bases, the J end lost 7 bases, and 6 bases lay between the germline ends. Germline V CDR1 and CDR2: SGHAT, FQDESV (reference sequence). The CDR3, as DNA: TGTGCCAGCAGCTTAACAGCCAATTCACCCCTCCACTTT. This encodes CASSLTANSPLHF.

V gene TRBV6-6 combines with J gene TRBJ2-7; D is ambiguous. Per germline, CDR1 MNHNY and CDR2 SVGAGI (reference sequence). V dropped 6 bases and J dropped 2 bases, with 8 bases sitting between them. The CDR3 sequence is 12 residues long. The CDR3 region has the DNA TGTGCCAGCAGCGCCGGTACCTACGAGCAGTACTTC. This sequence encodes CASSAGTYEQYF.

The rearrangement links TRBV10-1 to TRBJ1-4, with TRBD1 as a possible D gene (5 bases). Germline assignment: CDR1 WNHNN and CDR2 SYGVQD (reference sequence). This CDR3 is built from 16 residues. Trimming took 4 bases from V and 9 from J, leaving 21 bases between them. In DNA, the CDR3 is TGCGCCAGCAGTGGTAGGGGAAAGGACGGGAGTAAAAAACTGTTTTTT. Translated, it gives CASSGRGKDGSKKLFF.

The rearrangement uses TRBV28 and TRBJ1-2; D is perhaps TRBD1 (5 bases). V was trimmed by 6 bases and J by 3 bases, leaving 20 bases between them. CDR3 length: 16 residues. Germline V gene lookup returns CDR1 MDHEN and CDR2 SYDVKM. The CDR3 region has the DNA TGTGCCAGCAGCCCCGCCAGGGTAAGGGAGGACTATGGCTACACCTTC. It codes for CASSPARVREDYGYTF.

This clone appeared once. The chain has TRBV15 and TRBJ2-7, with TRBD2 as a possible D gene (6 bases). CDR1 and CDR2 (germline): LNHNV, YYDKDF (reference sequence). V was pared by 5 bases and J by 2 bases, with 16 bases between. This CDR3 has 15 residues. The CDR3 spells CATSGSRDFAYEQYF. CDR3 sequence (DNA): TGTGCCACCAGCGGGTCCCGGGACTTTGCCTACGAGCAGTACTTC.

The V and J genes are TRBV5-5 and TRBJ1-2; a possible D gene is TRBD1 (5 bases). Germline V gene lookup returns CDR1 SGHKS and CDR2 YYEKEE (reference sequence). V was shortened by 0 bases and J by 0 bases, with 9 bases between the two germline ends. The CDR3 has 15 residues. This chain's CDR3 is CASSLGGAANYGYTF. In DNA form, the CDR3 reads TGTGCCAGCAGCTTGGGGGGCGCTGCTAACTATGGCTACACCTTC. The full variable domain, completed using reference TRBV5-5 and TRBJ1-2, is DAGVTQSPTHLIKTRGQQVTLRCSPISGHKSVSWYQQVLGQGPQFIFQYYEKEERGRGNFPDRFSARQFPNYSSELNVNALLLGDSALYLCASSLGGAANYGYTFGSGTRLTVV.

The V call is TRBV7-2, the J call TRBJ2-3; 11 bases fit TRBD2. The germline CDR1 and CDR2 sequences are SGHTA and FQGNSA. Trimming at V came to 5 bases and at J to 6 bases, leaving 13 bases not matched to a gene. This CDR3 is 17 amino acids long. The CDR3: CASSPQVAGGPGDTQYF. The CDR3 DNA is TGTGCCAGCAGCCCCCAGGTAGCGGGAGGGCCCGGGGATACGCAGTATTTT.

The rearrangement uses TRBV7-9 and TRBJ1-4; the match to TRBD1 covers 8 bases. The germline V gene encodes CDR1 SEHNR and CDR2 FQNEAQ (reference sequence). The CDR3 length is 15 residues. The trim removed 3 bases at V and 3 bases at J, leaving 3 bases unmatched. The DNA for the CDR3 is TGTGCCAGCAGCTTGCAGGGGGCGGCTAATGAAAAACTGTTTTTT. Translating gives CASSLQGAANEKLFF.

In its sample, this clone was seen a few times. The chain uses TRBV11-2 and TRBJ2-3, with 8 bases aligning to TRBD2. Germline values: CDR1 SGHAT, CDR2 FQNNGV. The length of the CDR3 is 16 residues. The J segment lost 0 bases and the V segment lost 1 base, leaving 3 bases of the junction unmatched. The CDR3 DNA sequence: TGTGCCAGCAGCTTAGGCAGCGGGGGAAGCACAGATACGCAGTATTTT. This gives the protein CASSLGSGGSTDTQYF.

In regard to this clone: Other DNA sequences in this specimen translate into the identical CDR3. This chain uses TRBV11-2 with TRBJ2-7; 7 bases fit TRBD2. Germline CDR1 SGHAT, CDR2 FQNNGV. This CDR3 contains 12 residues. The V gene end was trimmed by 3 bases and the J gene end by 7 bases; junction bases not matched to a gene: 3. CDR3 coding DNA: TGTGCCAGCAGCTTGGGGGGGGTGGAGCAGTACTTC. Encoded protein: CASSLGGVEQYF.

V gene TRBV10-1 combines with J gene TRBJ2-5; possibly TRBD2 for D (6 bases). Deletions cut 2 bases from V and 1 base from J, with 17 bases between. CDR1 WNHNN and CDR2 SYGVQD come from the germline V gene (reference sequence). This CDR3 region has 17 residues. CDR3 in DNA: TGCGCCAGCAGTGAGCCGGGAGACGGAATACGCCAAGAGACCCAGTACTTC. Protein sequence: CASSEPGDGIRQETQYF.

V is TRBV10-1 and J is TRBJ2-7; 8 bases agree with TRBD1. The germline gives CDR1 WNHNN, CDR2 SYGVQD (reference sequence). This CDR3 is 14 amino acids long. V lost 4 bases and J lost 9; bases outside the gene matches: 11. CDR3 sequence: CASSGTGSNRGQYF. The CDR3 DNA is TGCGCCAGCAGTGGGACAGGGTCGAACCGTGGGCAGTACTTC.

Only one count was recorded for this clone. The chain has TRBV28 and TRBJ1-2; 8 nucleotides align to TRBD1. CDR1 MDHEN and CDR2 SYDVKM come from the germline V gene. Unmatched junction bases numbered 4, after V lost 6 bases and J lost 4 bases. The CDR3 has 13 amino acids. CDR3 nucleotide sequence: TGTGCCAGCAGCCCGGACAGGGTCTATGGCTACACCTTC. Encoded protein: CASSPDRVYGYTF.

The chain employs TRBV7-9 and TRBJ2-5; 11 bases line up with TRBD2. The end of the DNA aligns better with TRBJ2-7, so the J call may be wrong. CDR1 SEHNR and CDR2 FQNEAQ come from the germline V gene (reference sequence). The CDR3 covers 17 residues. The CDR3 coding sequence is TGTGCCAGCAGCCCAAGCGGTATAGCGGGAGGGACCTACGAGCAGTACTTC. It translates to CASSPSGIAGGTYEQYF.

This clone has just one count. The chain links TRBV7-2 to TRBJ1-2, with 8 bases identical to TRBD1. V shed 0 bases, J shed 6 bases, and the junction held 6 bases outside the gene matches. Germline V gene data show CDR1 as SGHTA and CDR2 as FQGNSA. CDR3 length: 15 amino acids. The CDR3 loop reads CASSLARQGWDGYTF. DNA for the CDR3: TGTGCCAGCAGCTTAGCAAGACAGGGGTGGGATGGCTACACCTTC.

The chain has TRBV5-5 and TRBJ1-2, with unresolved D. Trimming took off 5 bases at V and 0 bases at J, with 5 bases between the two ends. CDR1 SGHKS and CDR2 YYEKEE come from the germline V gene (reference sequence). This CDR3 spans 12 amino acids. The CDR3 DNA is TGTGCCAGCAGTATTTCTAACTATGGCTACACCTTC. The encoded protein is CASSISNYGYTF.

The chain is built from TRBV7-3 and TRBJ2-3; 10 nucleotides align to TRBD2. Germline trimming cut 5 bases from V and 1 base from J; bases unmatched to any gene: 6. In germline, CDR1 is SGHTA, CDR2 FQGTGA. The CDR3 spans 16 residues. The CDR3 DNA follows: TGTGCCAGCAGCGTACTAGCGGGATTCGGCACAGATACGCAGTATTTT. It translates to CASSVLAGFGTDTQYF.

The genes are TRBV6-6 and TRBJ2-5, with TRBD2 as a possible D gene (5 bases). Deletions cut 5 bases from V and 5 bases from J, with 15 bases between. The CDR3 has 14 amino acids. Germline loops: CDR1 MNHNY, CDR2 SVGAGI (reference sequence). The CDR3 is CASSLRLLGETQYF. The CDR3 DNA is TGTGCCAGCAGTCTCAGACTACTGGGGGAGACCCAGTACTTC.

The chain uses TRBV29-1 and TRBJ2-2, with D unclear. Germline V CDR1 and CDR2: SQVTM, ANQGSEA. With 4 bases removed from V and 0 bases from J, the gap between germline ends came to 12 bases. CDR3 length: 15 amino acids. The CDR3 is CSVARVAANTGELFF. Here the CDR3 DNA reads TGCAGCGTTGCACGGGTGGCGGCGAACACCGGGGAGCTGTTTTTT.

The table lists this clone with a count of one. The V call is TRBV2, the J call TRBJ2-3; TRBD1 might be the D (6 bases). Trimming took off 2 bases at V and 1 base at J, with 10 bases between the two ends. The CDR3 spans 15 residues. Germline CDR1 is SNHLY and CDR2 is FYNNEI. CDR3 residues: CASSEWGRGTDTQYF. As DNA, the CDR3 is TGTGCCAGCAGTGAATGGGGGCGGGGCACAGATACGCAGTATTTT.

This clone was seen a handful of times. This rearrangement joins TRBV6-1 to TRBJ2-3; TRBD1 matches 8 bases. The germline CDR1 and CDR2 sequences are MNHNS and SASEGT. The CDR3 length is 15 residues. Trimming at V came to 5 bases and at J to 0 bases, leaving 4 bases not matched to a gene. DNA for the CDR3: TGTGCCAGCAGTCTGACAGGGGTAAGCACAGATACGCAGTATTTT. Encoded protein: CASSLTGVSTDTQYF.

The chain recombines TRBV6-1 with TRBJ1-1; 9 bases are shared with TRBD1. With 5 bases clipped from V and 4 bases from J, the junction kept 8 bases outside the gene matches. CDR3 length equals 15 residues. The germline gives CDR1 MNHNS, CDR2 SASEGT. This chain's CDR3 is CASSKEGQGGTEAFF. CDR3 DNA sequence: TGTGCCAGCAGTAAAGAGGGACAGGGAGGCACTGAAGCTTTCTTT.

The genes are TRBV20-1 and TRBJ1-1; possible D gene TRBD1, 6 bases. The CDR3 sequence is 11 residues long. Germline V lookup: CDR1 DFQATT, CDR2 SNEGSKA (reference sequence). Trimming pared 6 bases from V and 7 bases from J, leaving 12 bases between. This CDR3 is CSAQGKDEAFF. In DNA form, the CDR3 reads TGCAGTGCCCAGGGGAAGGATGAAGCTTTCTTT.

This clone was detected only a few times. The chain is built from TRBV28 and TRBJ1-1, with TRBD1 identical over 9 bases. With 2 bases clipped from V and 3 bases from J, the junction kept 16 bases outside the gene matches. This CDR3 spans 19 amino acids. Germline values: CDR1 MDHEN, CDR2 SYDVKM. Here the CDR3 reads CASSLSTGWGTGSDTEAFF. CDR3 coding DNA: TGTGCCAGCAGTTTAAGTACGGGTTGGGGGACAGGGAGTGACACTGAAGCTTTCTTT.

The chain employs TRBV19 and TRBJ2-7, with 11 bases matching TRBD2. The CDR3 covers 16 residues. The germline gives CDR1 LNHDA, CDR2 SQIVND (reference sequence). Trimming removed 3 bases from V and 2 bases from J; junction bases left unmatched: 6. CDR3 coding DNA: TGTGCCAGTAGTATCTTAGGGACTAGCGGTACCTACGAGCAGTACTTC. It is translated as CASSILGTSGTYEQYF. The full variable domain, with the rest looked up from reference TRBV19 and TRBJ2-7, is DGGITQSPKYLFRKEGQNVTLSCEQNLNHDAMYWYRQDPGQGLRLIYYSQIVNDFQKGDIAEGYSVSREKKESFPLTVTSAQKNPTAFYLCASSILGTSGTYEQYFGPGTRLTVT.